Listed below are T cell receptor beta chains from one sample, sequenced in a study of a mutant IDH1 vaccine in newly diagnosed glioma. Method: immunoSEQ multiplex PCR; TCRdb's copy keeps in-frame clones and lacks some. The data contain roughly 51,000 clones, just over 85% of them singletons. The sample in question was PBMCs, obtained from a glioma patient treated with radiotherapy, temozolomide or both. The receptor set was obtained from a man between 40 and 49 years old with glioma. Both conserved end residues are part of each CDR3. Fields, in order: J gene, V gene, clone size, D gene, CDR3 DNA, CDR3 protein. A D gene is named only where the DNA matches it firmly. The size entry is marked missing in some rows and otherwise reads once, few, many or a size class.

j_call: TRBJ1-5; v_call: TRBV6-5; clone_size: NA; d_call: NA; cdr3_nt: TGTGCCAGCAGTTACGATGCGCGGATACAGCCCCAGCATTTT; cdr3_aa: CASSYDARIQPQHF
j_call: TRBJ2-7; v_call: TRBV4-2; clone_size: NA; d_call: TRBD2; cdr3_nt: TGTGCCAGCAGCCAAGAGGGTAGCGGGAGGGCCTACGAGCAGTACTTC; cdr3_aa: CASSQEGSGRAYEQYF
j_call: TRBJ2-7; v_call: TRBV7-2; clone_size: once; d_call: TRBD2; cdr3_nt: TGTGCCAGCAGCCTCGGACTAGCGGTCGCCTACGAGCAGTACTTC; cdr3_aa: CASSLGLAVAYEQYF
j_call: TRBJ2-2; v_call: TRBV5-8; clone_size: NA; d_call: NA; cdr3_nt: TGTGCCAGCAGCCACCGTACGGAGGGAACCGGGGAGCTGTTTTTT; cdr3_aa: CASSHRTEGTGELFF
j_call: TRBJ1-2; v_call: TRBV7-9; clone_size: NA; d_call: NA; cdr3_nt: TGTGCCAGCAGCTTGTCAGGGGAGATTTATGGCTACACCTTC; cdr3_aa: CASSLSGEIYGYTF
j_call: TRBJ2-1; v_call: TRBV29-1; clone_size: once; d_call: NA; cdr3_nt: TGCAGCGTTGAAGGGGACACGGGCTCCTACAATGAGCAGTTCTTC; cdr3_aa: CSVEGDTGSYNEQFF
j_call: TRBJ1-3; v_call: TRBV10-1; clone_size: once; d_call: NA; cdr3_nt: TGCGCCAGCAGAGACTCTGGAAACACCATATATTTT; cdr3_aa: CASRDSGNTIYF
j_call: TRBJ1-5; v_call: TRBV6-4; clone_size: NA; d_call: NA; cdr3_nt: TGTGCCAGCAGTGACCTCAGGGGCAATCAGCCCCAGCATTTT; cdr3_aa: CASSDLRGNQPQHF
j_call: TRBJ1-1; v_call: TRBV4-3; clone_size: few; d_call: NA; cdr3_nt: TGCGCCAGCAGCCAAGTTTTTGGGCAGGGTCACACTGAAGCTTTCTTT; cdr3_aa: CASSQVFGQGHTEAFF
j_call: TRBJ1-4; v_call: TRBV5-1; clone_size: NA; d_call: TRBD1; cdr3_nt: TGCGCCAGTAGCTCAACCGGGACAGGGGGTGAAAAACTGTTTTTT; cdr3_aa: CASSSTGTGGEKLFF
j_call: TRBJ2-7; v_call: TRBV6-1; clone_size: NA; d_call: NA; cdr3_nt: TGTGCCAGCAGTGAAGGGGCAACAGGGTGGACCTACGAGCAGTACTTC; cdr3_aa: CASSEGATGWTYEQYF
j_call: TRBJ1-5; v_call: TRBV6-1; clone_size: NA; d_call: NA; cdr3_nt: TGTGCCAGCAGTGAAAGGATTTGGAGGGTTGATCAGCCCCAGCATTTT; cdr3_aa: CASSERIWRVDQPQHF
j_call: TRBJ2-7; v_call: TRBV4-2; clone_size: NA; d_call: TRBD2; cdr3_nt: TGTGCCAGCAGCTCGGGACTAGCGGGCTACGAGCAGTACTTC; cdr3_aa: CASSSGLAGYEQYF
j_call: TRBJ1-2; v_call: TRBV9; clone_size: NA; d_call: TRBD1; cdr3_nt: TGTGCCAGCAGCCCTCGACAGGGAGGTATCTATGGCTACACCTTC; cdr3_aa: CASSPRQGGIYGYTF
j_call: TRBJ1-1; v_call: TRBV5-4; clone_size: NA; d_call: NA; cdr3_nt: TGTGCCAGCAGCCCAACAGCGAACACTGAAGCTTTCTTT; cdr3_aa: CASSPTANTEAFF
j_call: TRBJ1-6; v_call: TRBV5-1; clone_size: NA; d_call: NA; cdr3_nt: TGCGCCAGCAGCTTGGGCGGTGTTAATTCACCCCTCCACTTT; cdr3_aa: CASSLGGVNSPLHF
j_call: TRBJ1-1; v_call: TRBV5-8; clone_size: NA; d_call: TRBD1; cdr3_nt: TGTGCCAGCAGCTTGGGTTTCGGGGACAGCAACACTGAAGCTTTCTTT; cdr3_aa: CASSLGFGDSNTEAFF
j_call: TRBJ2-3; v_call: TRBV6-5; clone_size: NA; d_call: NA; cdr3_nt: TGTGCCACCAGGGAGGAAGTCACAGATACGCAGTATTTT; cdr3_aa: CATREEVTDTQYF
j_call: TRBJ2-1; v_call: TRBV5-6; clone_size: NA; d_call: NA; cdr3_nt: TGTGCCAGCAGCCCTGGTCCCTTTCTGGGTGAGCAGTTCTTC; cdr3_aa: CASSPGPFLGEQFF
j_call: TRBJ1-4; v_call: TRBV4-1; clone_size: NA; d_call: NA; cdr3_nt: TGCGCCAGCAGCCAAGCCGCGGGGCGGGGAGAAAAACTGTTTTTT; cdr3_aa: CASSQAAGRGEKLFF
j_call: TRBJ2-3; v_call: TRBV13; clone_size: few; d_call: NA; cdr3_nt: TGTGCCAGCAGGCGCGACTTGCTGACAGATACGCAGTATTTT; cdr3_aa: CASRRDLLTDTQYF
j_call: TRBJ2-1; v_call: TRBV4-1; clone_size: NA; d_call: NA; cdr3_nt: TGCGCCAGCAGCCAGACCCGAGGGAGTCCCTACAATGAGCAGTTCTTC; cdr3_aa: CASSQTRGSPYNEQFF
j_call: TRBJ2-2; v_call: TRBV6-4; clone_size: NA; d_call: NA; cdr3_nt: TGTGCCAGCAGTGCAGCTAGTCCGAACACCGGGGAGCTGTTTTTT; cdr3_aa: CASSAASPNTGELFF